This entry features one TCR beta chain sequence. What it binds is unknown. This sample was taken from a study of T cell repertoires in cytomegalovirus infection. Findings and caveats of the study: Within the response measured ex vivo, HLA-C-restricted CMV-specific TCR beta clonotypes were dominant.

The CDR3 is 11 amino acids. V gave up 4 bases and J gave up 10 bases, with 13 bases separating them. Germline V gives CDR1 SQVTM, CDR2 ANQGSEA. TCRdb reanalysed the reads using MiXCR and keeps one entry per CDR3 protein. The sample records more than 150,000 distinct CDR3 sequences, 28% being singletons. The chain joins TRBV29-1 to TRBJ1-1, with D possibly matching TRBD1 (5 bases). Sequenced sample: PBMCs. The origin of this receptor is a human donor in good health (CMV status not recorded). Some clones in this sample may be carry-over from other donors' samples. The CDR3 DNA is TGCAGCGTTGTAGACAGCCTTCGAGCTTTCTTT. This codes for CSVVDSLRAFF.